This T cell receptor beta chain appears in the sequencing data of a study of T-cell reconstitution after alpha-beta-depleted transplantation in children. Trimming removed 2 bases from V and 7 bases from J, with 15 bases in between. This CDR3 has 15 amino acids. Germline CDR1 and CDR2: MNHNS and SASEGT. Unique molecular identifiers were used to barcode this TCRbeta library. TCRdb ran MiXCR on the PCR reads and lists one entry per CDR3 protein. The sample holds about 230,000 distinct CDR3 sequences, about 11% seen once. This clonotype was seen at least ten times. The specimen was PBMCs from the stem cell graft donor, collected from the stem cell graft. The rearrangement uses TRBV6-1 and TRBJ2-1; D is tentatively TRBD1 or TRBD2 (5 bases each). The sequence was obtained from a human donor who donated a stem cell graft to a child with acute lymphoblastic leukemia. The DNA of the CDR3 is TGTGCCAGCAGTGAACTGGAGGATCAGGGAAATGAGCAGTTCTTC. It yields the protein CASSELEDQGNEQFF.